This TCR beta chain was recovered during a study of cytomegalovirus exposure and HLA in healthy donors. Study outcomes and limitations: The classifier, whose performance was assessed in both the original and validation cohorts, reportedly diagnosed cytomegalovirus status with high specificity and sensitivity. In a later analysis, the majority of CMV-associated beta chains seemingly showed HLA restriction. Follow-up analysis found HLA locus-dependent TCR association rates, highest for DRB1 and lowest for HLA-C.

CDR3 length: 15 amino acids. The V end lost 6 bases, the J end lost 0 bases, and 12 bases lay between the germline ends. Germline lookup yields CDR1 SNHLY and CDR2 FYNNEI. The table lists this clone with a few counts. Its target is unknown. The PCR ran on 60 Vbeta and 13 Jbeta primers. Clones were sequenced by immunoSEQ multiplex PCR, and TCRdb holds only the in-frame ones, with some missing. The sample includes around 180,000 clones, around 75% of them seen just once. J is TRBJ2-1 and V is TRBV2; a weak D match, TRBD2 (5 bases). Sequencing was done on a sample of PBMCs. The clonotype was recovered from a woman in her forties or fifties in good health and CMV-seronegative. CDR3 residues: CASRSGWASYNEQFF. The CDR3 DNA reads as TGTGCCAGCAGGAGCGGATGGGCCTCCTACAATGAGCAGTTCTTC.